Listed below are T cell receptor beta chains from one sample, sequenced in a study of early T cells in non-severe SARS-CoV-2 infection. One entry per CDR3 protein, called by TCRdb with MiXCR from the 5' RACE reads. Of fewer than 30,000 distinct CDR3 sequences listed, 4% to 5% were seen once; the top ten hold roughly 4%. Material: whole blood. The receptors come from an adult who was a healthcare worker with PCR-confirmed SARS-CoV-2 infection or an uninfected control (not recorded which). CDR3s include the opening cysteine and the closing phenylalanine or tryptophan. The order of the fields is V gene, clone size, J gene, D gene, CDR3 DNA, CDR3 protein. A D gene is named only where the DNA matches it firmly. Size values are once, few and many counts, or a class for expanded clones, and some rows have none.

TRBV25-1,many,TRBJ2-5,-,TGTGCCAGCAGTGAAGGAGGCAGTGGTATAGAGACCCAGTACTTC,CASSEGGSGIETQYF
TRBV3-1,many,TRBJ2-7,-,TGTGCCAGCAGCCAAGAAGGACCAACTGCCCAGCCATATACCTACGAGCAGTACTTC,CASSQEGPTAQPYTYEQYF
TRBV18,-,TRBJ2-1,TRBD1,TGTGCCAGCTCACCAACAACAGGGGGCGGCTCGTACAATGAGCAGTTCTTC,CASSPTTGGGSYNEQFF
TRBV27,many,TRBJ2-7,-,TGTGCCAGCAGATCTGACCGGGACTCGCGGGGCGAGCAGTACTTC,CASRSDRDSRGEQYF
TRBV29-1,few,TRBJ2-7,TRBD1,TGCAGCGTCAGACGGACAGGGCCCAACTACGAGCAGTACTTC,CSVRRTGPNYEQYF
TRBV27,many,TRBJ1-5,TRBD1,TGTGCCAGCAGTGCCTATCGGGACAGGGGGCGCGGCAATCAGCCCCAGCATTTT,CASSAYRDRGRGNQPQHF
TRBV5-1,-,TRBJ2-3,-,TGCGCCAGCAGCCTCTACTACACAGATACGCAGTATTTT,CASSLYYTDTQYF
TRBV19,medium-sized,TRBJ2-2,TRBD2,TGTGCCACCGGACTAGCGGTCGGGGAGCTGTTTTTT,CATGLAVGELFF
TRBV3-1,-,TRBJ2-7,-,TGTGCCAGCAGCCAAGAACAGTCCGAGCAGTACTTC,CASSQEQSEQYF
TRBV5-1,many,TRBJ2-3,-,TGCGCCAGCAGCCCCGGGACCCAGCGCGATACGCAGTATTTT,CASSPGTQRDTQYF
TRBV5-4,many,TRBJ2-7,TRBD2,TGTGCCAGCAGCGGGGGACTAGCGGGGGTCTACGAGCAGTACTTC,CASSGGLAGVYEQYF
TRBV10-2,medium-sized,TRBJ2-7,TRBD2,TGCGCCAGTGGACTAGCGGGCGGGAACGAGCAGTACTTC,CASGLAGGNEQYF
TRBV4-1,many,TRBJ2-3,TRBD2,TGCGCCAGCAGCCAAGGTGCAGGACTAGCCCTCACAGATACGCAGTATTTT,CASSQGAGLALTDTQYF
TRBV7-2,many,TRBJ2-3,-,TGTGCCAGCAGCTGGAGATTCACAGATACGCAGTATTTT,CASSWRFTDTQYF
TRBV6-4,many,TRBJ1-1,-,TGTGCCAGCAGTGAGCTGGGTGAAGCTTTCTTT,CASSELGEAFF
TRBV3-1,medium-sized,TRBJ2-1,TRBD2,TGTGCCAGCAGCCGGGGTAGCGGGAGTGGGAATGAGCAGTTCTTC,CASSRGSGSGNEQFF
TRBV10-3,few,TRBJ2-7,TRBD1,TGTGCCATCAGGGACCGGGACAGGGTTTCCTACGAGCAGTACTTC,CAIRDRDRVSYEQYF
TRBV7-6,-,TRBJ2-6,-,TGTGCCAGCGGTACCTACCGGCAGGTTCCTGGGGCCAACGTCCTGACTTTC,CASGTYRQVPGANVLTF
TRBV4-1,many,TRBJ2-3,-,TGCGCCAGCAGCCAAGTGAACTTGGTAGCCACAGATACGCAGTATTTT,CASSQVNLVATDTQYF
TRBV20-1,many,TRBJ2-1,-,TGCAGTGCCGGAACGGACAGCCCGGGGCAGTTCTTC,CSAGTDSPGQFF
TRBV4-1,many,TRBJ2-1,-,TGCGCCAGCAGCCAAGTTATCAGCGCAGGGGACGAGCAGTTCTTC,CASSQVISAGDEQFF
TRBV29-1,many,TRBJ2-7,-,TGCAGCGTTGGCTGGGGAAGGGGGACGGACGAGCAGTACTTC,CSVGWGRGTDEQYF
TRBV7-6,many,TRBJ2-3,TRBD2,TGTGCCAGCAGCGCACCTAGCGGGGGGGCTTATACGCAGTATTTT,CASSAPSGGAYTQYF
TRBV7-8,-,TRBJ2-1,TRBD2,TGTGCCAGCAGCTTAGGGGCTAGCGGGAGGGCCAATGAGCAGTTCTTC,CASSLGASGRANEQFF
TRBV19,many,TRBJ1-2,-,TGTGCCAGTAGTATCCGCAGCTCTAACTATGGCTACACCTTC,CASSIRSSNYGYTF
TRBV7-6,-,TRBJ1-1,-,TGTGCCAGCAGCTCGGTCCAAGGAACGAACACTGAAGCTTTCTTT,CASSSVQGTNTEAFF
TRBV25-1,few,TRBJ2-7,-,TGTGCCAGCAGTATTCACGTGAACTACGAGCAGTACTTC,CASSIHVNYEQYF
TRBV3-1,few,TRBJ1-4,TRBD1,TGTGCCAGCAGCCAGGGGCGTAACAGGGGACGGCTGTTTTTT,CASSQGRNRGRLFF
TRBV5-4,many,TRBJ1-3,-,TGTGCCAGCAGTAACGCAGAGGGGCCTGGAAACACCATATATTTT,CASSNAEGPGNTIYF
TRBV2,-,TRBJ2-7,-,TGTGCCAGCAGCGCGGACAGCTACGAGCAGTACTTC,CASSADSYEQYF
TRBV19,many,TRBJ2-3,TRBD2,TGTGCCAGTAGGAATGCGGGAGGGCTCACAGATACGCAGTATTTT,CASRNAGGLTDTQYF
TRBV20-1,-,TRBJ2-6,-,TGCAGTGCCCCCCGATCTGGGGCCAACGTCCTGACTTTC,CSAPRSGANVLTF
TRBV5-4,many,TRBJ2-3,-,TGTGCCAGCAGCTCGGCCTTAGAGAACTCGCAGTATTTT,CASSSALENSQYF
TRBV7-9,-,TRBJ2-1,TRBD1,TGTGCCAGCAGCCGAGGACAGGACAATGAGCAGTTCTTC,CASSRGQDNEQFF
TRBV30,many,TRBJ2-7,TRBD1,TGTGCCTGGGACGCCGGGACAGTCTCCAACGAGCAGTACTTC,CAWDAGTVSNEQYF